These T cell receptor beta chains were read from a single sample in a study of CD8 T cells in Susac syndrome. MiXCR, run by TCRdb on the immunoSEQ multiplex PCR reads, gives a single entry per CDR3 protein. The sample carries over 120,000 distinct CDR3 sequences, just under 95% recorded once. Sequences were obtained from CD4+ T cells from PBMCs. The receptors here all came from a human donor with Susac syndrome. CDR3s include the opening cysteine and the closing phenylalanine or tryptophan. The D gene is left open where the match is weak. Expanded clones are given a class, and other clones once, few, many or no size at all.

j_call | v_call | clone_size | d_call | cdr3_aa | cdr3_nt
TRBJ2-5 | TRBV29-1 | . | TRBD1 | CSVEEGGQGETQYF | TGCAGCGTTGAAGAGGGGGGACAGGGAGAGACCCAGTACTTC
TRBJ1-5 | TRBV3-1 | once | . | CASSQVPGRPQHF | TGTGCCAGCAGCCAAGTTCCCGGGCGGCCCCAGCATTTT
TRBJ2-3 | TRBV20-1 | . | TRBD2 | CSAHNSGRVTDTQYF | TGCAGTGCTCACAATAGCGGGAGGGTCACAGATACGCAGTATTTT
TRBJ2-5 | TRBV5-6 | . | TRBD1 | CASSRTGYGETQYF | TGTGCCAGCAGCCGGACAGGGTACGGAGAGACCCAGTACTTC
TRBJ2-3 | TRBV14 | . | . | CASSQGGTFHTDTQYF | TGTGCCAGCAGCCAAGGCGGCACCTTCCACACAGATACGCAGTATTTT
TRBJ2-1 | TRBV20-1 | . | . | CSAKRLGFYNEQFF | TGCAGTGCTAAGCGTCTAGGATTTTACAATGAGCAGTTCTTC
TRBJ2-5 | TRBV3-1 | once | . | CASSQMTGQETQYF | TGTGCCAGCAGCCAAATGACGGGTCAAGAGACCCAGTACTTC
TRBJ1-1 | TRBV12-5 | . | . | CASVPRAKDTEAFF | TGTGCTAGTGTCCCCAGGGCGAAGGACACTGAAGCTTTCTTT
TRBJ2-5 | TRBV7-8 | . | TRBD1 | CASTKRGLQETQYF | TGTGCCAGCACGAAAAGGGGGCTACAAGAGACCCAGTACTTC
TRBJ2-2 | TRBV3-1 | . | TRBD2 | CASSQDRGRGGRRTGELFF | TGTGCCAGCAGCCAAGATAGAGGGCGGGGGGGCCGGAGGACCGGGGAGCTGTTTTTT
TRBJ2-7 | TRBV25-1 | . | TRBD1 | CASSDSTLWDSAYEQYF | TGTGCCAGCAGTGATTCCACCCTTTGGGACAGTGCCTACGAGCAGTACTTC
TRBJ2-7 | TRBV5-6 | . | . | CASSLAISYEQYF | TGTGCCAGCAGCTTGGCCATCTCCTACGAGCAGTACTTC
TRBJ2-3 | TRBV19 | once | . | CASRISGADTQYF | TGTGCCAGTAGAATATCGGGGGCAGATACGCAGTATTTT
TRBJ2-5 | TRBV15 | . | . | CATSRNRDPKKETQYF | TGTGCCACCAGCAGAAACCGGGACCCAAAGAAAGAGACCCAGTACTTC
TRBJ2-1 | TRBV5-4 | . | TRBD2 | CASSLVASGGNEQFF | TGTGCCAGCAGCTTGGTTGCTAGCGGGGGCAATGAGCAGTTCTTC
TRBJ2-2 | TRBV30 | . | . | CAWSANRAAGELFF | TGTGCCTGGAGTGCCAACAGGGCCGCCGGGGAGCTGTTTTTT
TRBJ2-7 | TRBV2 | . | . | CASIGGRRYEQYF | TGTGCCAGCATTGGAGGACGGCGATACGAGCAGTACTTC
TRBJ2-7 | TRBV20-1 | . | . | CSARPKGPGANYEQYF | TGCAGTGCTAGACCTAAGGGGCCAGGCGCTAACTACGAGCAGTACTTC
TRBJ2-7 | TRBV23-1 | . | TRBD1 | CASRTGTADYEQYF | TGCGCCAGCAGGACCGGGACAGCTGATTACGAGCAGTACTTC
TRBJ1-1 | TRBV28 | . | . | CASSGLDRVSEAFF | TGTGCCAGCAGCGGACTTGATCGGGTCTCTGAAGCTTTCTTT